One sample yielded the 9 T cell receptor beta chains listed below, sequenced in a study of T cell responses to AZD1222 COVID-19 vaccine. TCRdb's table, derived via immunoSEQ multiplex PCR, lists solely in-frame clones and lacks some. Of 70,000 to 90,000 clones listed, around 85% are singletons. The specimen was peripheral blood, collected 28 days after the second AZD1222 dose. These receptors were obtained from an adult who received the AZD1222 COVID-19 vaccine.

The chain links TRBV19 to TRBJ2-7, with TRBD1 matching over 8 bases. The trim removed 5 bases at V and 3 bases at J, leaving 6 bases unmatched. In germline, CDR1 is LNHDA, CDR2 SQIVND (reference sequence). The CDR3 has 14 amino acids. In DNA, the CDR3 is TGTGCCAGTAGTCCCGGGACAGGAAACTACGAGCAGTACTTC. Translation gives CASSPGTGNYEQYF.

The V call is TRBV18, the J call TRBJ2-6; D possibly corresponds to TRBD1 (6 bases). The ends were cut back, 6 bases at V and 0 bases at J, with 15 bases in the middle. The length of the CDR3 is 17 residues. CDR1 is KGHSH, CDR2 LQKENI, per germline. The DNA for the CDR3 is TGTGCCAGCTCCGAGGGGGTTTTATCCTCTGGGGCCAACGTCCTGACTTTC. It translates to CASSEGVLSSGANVLTF.

The chain uses TRBV4-1 and TRBJ1-4; no clear D gene. Germline V CDR1 and CDR2: MGHRA, YSYEKL. V was clipped by 2 bases and J by 5 bases, with 9 bases between them. This CDR3 is 14 amino acids long. CDR3 nucleotides: TGCGCCAGCAGCCAACGGCAGTTCAATGAAAAACTGTTTTTT. This translates into CASSQRQFNEKLFF.

The rearrangement joins TRBV28 to TRBJ1-5; 7 bases align to TRBD1. From germline, CDR1 is MDHEN and CDR2 SYDVKM. With 5 bases clipped from V and 4 bases from J, the junction kept 8 bases outside the gene matches. This CDR3 region has 15 residues. CDR3 in DNA: TGTGCCAGCAGTAGGGGGACAGTCGTAAATCAGCCCCAGCATTTT. Encoded protein: CASSRGTVVNQPQHF.

This clone occurred once. V and J are TRBV9 and TRBJ2-1; D possibly corresponds to TRBD1 (5 bases). Looked up from germline, CDR1 is SGDLS and CDR2 is YYNGEE. V was cut by 3 bases and J by 0 bases, with 10 bases left in between. The CDR3 runs 15 residues. The CDR3 DNA follows: TGTGCCAGCAGCGCGGTCGACAGCTCCTACAATGAGCAGTTCTTC. Its translation: CASSAVDSSYNEQFF.

V usage is TRBV4-2 and J usage is TRBJ2-3; 13 nucleotides line up with TRBD2. CDR1 and CDR2 (germline): LGHNA, YNFKEQ. The CDR3 is 17 amino acids. V lost 0 bases and J lost 6; bases outside the gene matches: 6. For the CDR3, the DNA is TGTGCCAGCAGCCAAGACCCGACTAGCGGGGGGTTGGATACGCAGTATTTT. Protein: CASSQDPTSGGLDTQYF.

The chain links TRBV7-9 to TRBJ2-7; D may correspond to TRBD1 or TRBD2 (5 bases each). Trimming removed 4 bases at V and 3 bases at J, with 16 bases between. The germline V gene has CDR1 SEHNR and CDR2 FQNEAQ (reference sequence). This CDR3 is 15 amino acids long. CDR3 region: CASSSSSGPIYEQYF. Written as DNA, the CDR3 is TGTGCCAGCAGCTCTAGTTCGGGACCGATCTACGAGCAGTACTTC. Supplemented by reference TRBV7-9 and TRBJ2-7, the full variable domain reads DTGVSQNPRHKITKRGQNVTFRCDPISEHNRLYWYRQTLGQGPEFLTYFQNEAQLEKSRLLSDRFSAERPKGSFSTLEIQRTEQGDSAMYLCASSSSSGPIYEQYFGPGTRLTVT.

The chain employs TRBV28 and TRBJ1-2; D gene unclear. V shed 6 bases and J shed 7 bases, with 18 bases lying between them. This CDR3 has 14 residues. From germline, CDR1 is MDHEN and CDR2 SYDVKM. The CDR3 nucleotides are TGTGCCAGCAGCCTCGTTACCACCGACATTGGCTACACCTTC. Translation: CASSLVTTDIGYTF.

This chain links TRBV24-1 with TRBJ2-3, with TRBD1 matching 7 bases. The CDR3 length is 16 residues. J gave up 4 bases and V 4 bases, and 10 bases lay outside the gene matches. Germline loops: CDR1 KGHDR, CDR2 SFDVKD. The CDR3, as DNA: TGTGCCACCAGTGAGCCTTTGACAGGGAGAGCAGATACGCAGTATTTT. This encodes CATSEPLTGRADTQYF.